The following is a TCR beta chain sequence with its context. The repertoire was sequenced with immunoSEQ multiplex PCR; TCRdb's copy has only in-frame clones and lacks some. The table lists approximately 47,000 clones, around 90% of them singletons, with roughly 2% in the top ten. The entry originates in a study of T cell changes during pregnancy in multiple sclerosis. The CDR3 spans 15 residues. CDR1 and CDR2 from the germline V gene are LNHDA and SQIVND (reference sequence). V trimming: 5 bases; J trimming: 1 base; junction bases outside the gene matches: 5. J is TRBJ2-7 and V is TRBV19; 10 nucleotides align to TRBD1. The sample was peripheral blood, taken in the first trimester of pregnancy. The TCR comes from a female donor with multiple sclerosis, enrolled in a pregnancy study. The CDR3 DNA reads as TGTGCCAGTAGTCTCCGGGACAGGGGTTCCTACGAGCAGTACTTC. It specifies CASSLRDRGSYEQYF.